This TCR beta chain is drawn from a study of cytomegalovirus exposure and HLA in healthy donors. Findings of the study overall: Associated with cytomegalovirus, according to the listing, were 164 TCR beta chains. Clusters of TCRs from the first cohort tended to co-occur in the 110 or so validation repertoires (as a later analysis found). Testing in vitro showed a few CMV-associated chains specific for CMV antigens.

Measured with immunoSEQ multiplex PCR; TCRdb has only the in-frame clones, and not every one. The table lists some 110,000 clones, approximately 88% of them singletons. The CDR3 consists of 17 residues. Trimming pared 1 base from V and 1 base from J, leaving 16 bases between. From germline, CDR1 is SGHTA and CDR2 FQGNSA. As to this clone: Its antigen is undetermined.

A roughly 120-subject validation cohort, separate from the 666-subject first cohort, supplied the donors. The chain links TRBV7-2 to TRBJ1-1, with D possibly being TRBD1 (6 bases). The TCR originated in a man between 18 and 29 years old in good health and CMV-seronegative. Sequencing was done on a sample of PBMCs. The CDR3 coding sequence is TGTGCCAGCAGCTTAGGGGTGACCGGGACACGGAACACTGAAGCTTTCTTT. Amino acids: CASSLGVTGTRNTEAFF.